Each of the 24 T cell receptor beta chains below was sequenced from the same sample in a study of shared clonotypes between healthy human individuals (dated by TCRdb to the early 2020s). Libraries were prepared through the immunoSEQ multiplex PCR assay. TCRdb provides this immuneACCESS table in a form limited to in-frame rearrangements. Some clones are lacking; in checked studies, under half of them reflect an unresolved V gene, and why the rest are absent is not known. The sample includes roughly 500,000 clones, with more than 75% observed a single time. The biggest ten clones account for around 13% of the sample. Sequencing used PBMCs. These TCRs come from a woman aged 40 to 50 in good health. Some clones in this sample may be carry-over from other donors' samples.

This clone appeared a few times. This chain uses TRBV7-9 with TRBJ2-4, with D tentatively TRBD1 (6 bases). This CDR3 contains 13 residues. Germline CDR1 SEHNR, CDR2 FQNEAQ (reference sequence). Trimming took off 1 base at V and 15 bases at J, with 16 bases between the two ends. Here the CDR3 reads CASSLVGQGLGYF. For the CDR3, the DNA is TGTGCCAGCAGCTTAGTAGGCCAGGGGTTAGGGTACTTC.

V usage is TRBV28 and J usage is TRBJ1-6; perhaps TRBD1 as D (5 bases). Deletions cut 6 bases from V and 9 bases from J, with 6 bases between. Per the germline V gene, CDR1 is MDHEN and CDR2 is SYDVKM. This CDR3 is 11 amino acids long. DNA for the CDR3: TGTGCCAGCAGCGGGGGTTCACCCCTCCACTTT. This gives the protein CASSGGSPLHF.

The V and J genes are TRBV6-6 and TRBJ2-7; 8 positions agree with TRBD1. The V and J ends lost 5 bases and 2 bases, in that order; junction bases with no gene match: 8. The length of the CDR3 is 15 residues. From germline, CDR1 is MNHNY and CDR2 SVGAGI (reference sequence). In DNA, the CDR3 is TGTGCCAGCAGTCCCGGACAGGGAGGAACCTACGAGCAGTACTTC. It codes for CASSPGQGGTYEQYF.

The chain is built from TRBV2 and TRBJ2-7, with D possibly called TRBD1 or TRBD2 (5 bases each). This CDR3 has 14 amino acids. The germline CDR1 and CDR2 sequences are SNHLY and FYNNEI. The V end lost 5 bases, the J end lost 5 bases, and 16 bases lay between the germline ends. In nucleotides, the CDR3 is TGTGCCAGCAGTCCCCTGGGACCGCCTGACGAGCAGTACTTC. It codes for CASSPLGPPDEQYF.

The genes are TRBV4-2 and TRBJ2-2; D might be TRBD2 (6 bases). The CDR3 is 17 amino acids. Deletions cut 4 bases from V and 1 base from J, with 16 bases between. Germline V gene data show CDR1 as LGHNA and CDR2 as YNFKEQ. DNA for the CDR3: TGTGCCAGCAGCCTTCACTCCGGGACTGGGAACACCGGGGAGCTGTTTTTT. Its translation: CASSLHSGTGNTGELFF.

The chain couples TRBV5-6 to TRBJ2-7; a weak D match, TRBD2 (6 bases). From germline, CDR1 is SGHDT and CDR2 YYEEEE. This CDR3 is built from 13 residues. V was pared by 4 bases and J by 4 bases, with 12 bases between. The CDR3 loop reads CASSMATSYEQYF. The CDR3 nucleotides read TGTGCCAGCAGCATGGCGACTAGTTACGAGCAGTACTTC.

J is TRBJ1-3 and V is TRBV5-1; D is unresolved. The V and J ends lost 6 bases and 4 bases respectively, with 17 bases between them. The CDR3 is made up of 15 amino acids. Germline V gene sequence: CDR1 SGHRS, CDR2 YFSETQ. CDR3 sequence: CASTLWGGYGNTIYF. The CDR3 nucleotides are TGCGCCAGCACCCTTTGGGGAGGTTACGGAAACACCATATATTTT. Looking up the rest from reference TRBV5-1 and TRBJ1-3 gives the full variable domain: KAGVTQTPRYLIKTRGQQVTLSCSPISGHRSVSWYQQTPGQGLQFLFEYFSETQRNKGNFPGRFSGRQFSNSRSEMNVSTLELGDSALYLCASTLWGGYGNTIYFGEGSWLTVV.

This clone was found a few times. Just one base apart from a much larger clone, this may be a read error. The chain links TRBV30 to TRBJ1-1; D uncertain. CDR1 is GTSNPN, CDR2 SVGIG, per germline (reference sequence). The V gene lost 5 bases and the J gene lost 1 base, with 8 bases spanning the gap. The CDR3 extends over 12 amino acids. The CDR3 DNA is TGTGCCTGGGCCCTGGGGAACACTGAAGCTTTCTTT. Protein product: CAWALGNTEAFF.

This sequence joins TRBV1 and TRBJ2-1; TRBD1, the table's D call, was not compared with the DNA. TRBV1 is a pseudogene. This CDR3 spans 18 amino acids. The CDR3 reads CTSSQDPRQGEAYNEQFF. The DNA of the CDR3 is TGCACCAGCAGCCAAGATCCCCGACAGGGGGAGGCCTACAATGAGCAGTTCTTC.

This clone was picked up a small number of times. The chain carries TRBV28 and TRBJ1-3; D gene uncertain. Trimming removed 2 bases at V and 4 bases at J, with 15 bases between. This CDR3 has 16 residues. The V gene's germline CDR1 is MDHEN and CDR2 SYDVKM. Here the CDR3 reads CASSLRFGSGGNTIYF. In DNA, the CDR3 is TGTGCCAGCAGTTTAAGGTTCGGATCTGGAGGAAACACCATATATTTT.

The chain uses TRBV2 and TRBJ1-5, with TRBD1 matching over 8 bases. CDR3 length: 15 residues. V trimming: 1 base; J trimming: 2 bases; junction bases outside the gene matches: 1. Per germline, CDR1 SNHLY and CDR2 FYNNEI. CDR3 region: CASSEEGQGNQPQHF. The CDR3 DNA sequence: TGTGCCAGCAGTGAAGAGGGACAGGGCAATCAGCCCCAGCATTTT.

The J gene is TRBJ2-5, the V gene TRBV5-1; 7 bases are shared with TRBD1. CDR3 size: 14 residues. Germline trimming cut 0 bases from V and 6 bases from J; bases unmatched to any gene: 5. Germline lookup yields CDR1 SGHRS and CDR2 YFSETQ. The CDR3 DNA reads as TGCGCCAGCAGCTTGGAAGGGGGCGAACAGACCCAGTACTTC. Encoded protein: CASSLEGGEQTQYF.

The gene calls are TRBV6-5 and TRBJ2-1; 11 bases match TRBD2. The CDR3 extends over 14 amino acids. Germline assignment: CDR1 MNHEY and CDR2 SVGAGI. V lost 6 bases to trimming and J lost 5 bases; unmatched junction nucleotides: 3. Here the CDR3 DNA reads TGTGCCAGCAGATCTAGCGGGAGGAACAATGAGCAGTTCTTC. It specifies CASRSSGRNNEQFF.

V is TRBV4-1 and J is TRBJ2-7; 9 bases agree with TRBD1. Germline lookup yields CDR1 MGHRA and CDR2 YSYEKL. The ends lost 4 bases at V and 5 bases at J; junction bases unmatched: 12. This CDR3 has 16 residues. The chain's CDR3 is CASSRMPGQGSDEQYF. The CDR3 DNA is TGCGCCAGCAGCCGGATGCCGGGACAGGGTAGCGACGAGCAGTACTTC.

This chain links TRBV18 with TRBJ1-1; D not resolved. V was cut by 6 bases and J by 3 bases, with 14 bases left in between. The CDR3 runs to 14 residues. Looked up from germline, CDR1 is KGHSH and CDR2 is LQKENI. CDR3 in DNA: TGTGCCAGCTCCCTTTCTGGGGAGGACACTGAAGCTTTCTTT. Protein: CASSLSGEDTEAFF.

This chain's CDR3 is CASSEAGGGPGNTIYF. The CDR3 nucleotides read TGTGCCAGCAGTGAAGCTGGTGGGGGCCCTGGAAACACCATATATTTT. The V and J genes are TRBV2 and TRBJ1-3, with D possibly matching TRBD1 (6 bases). The V gene lost 0 bases and the J gene lost 2 bases, with 11 bases spanning the gap. Germline V gene sequence: CDR1 SNHLY, CDR2 FYNNEI. CDR3 length: 16 residues.

CDR3 sequence: CASSEEVAPSEKLFF. Here the CDR3 DNA reads TGTGCCAGCAGTGAAGAAGTGGCGCCTTCTGAAAAACTGTTTTTT. This chain uses TRBV2 with TRBJ1-4; D ambiguous. Trimming shortened V by 1 base and J by 7 bases, and 13 bases separated the two germline ends. Germline V gives CDR1 SNHLY, CDR2 FYNNEI. This CDR3 is 15 amino acids long.

Of note for this clone: Distinct nucleotide sequences in the sample also encode this CDR3. CDR3 bases: TGTGCCAGCAGCGTAGAAGGGACTAGGGGCAATGAGCAGTTCTTC. Its protein is CASSVEGTRGNEQFF. The rearrangement joins TRBV9 to TRBJ2-1, with 8 bases fitting TRBD2. There are 15 residues in the CDR3. V lost 0 bases, J lost 6 bases, and 5 bases stayed unmatched. Germline V lookup: CDR1 SGDLS, CDR2 YYNGEE.

The rearrangement uses TRBV2 and TRBJ2-2; TRBD2 matches 8 bases. Germline-derived CDR1 and CDR2 are SNHLY and FYNNEI. The V and J ends lost 7 bases and 0 bases, in that order; junction bases with no gene match: 1. There are 14 residues in the CDR3. The CDR3 DNA reads as TGTGCCAGCATTAGCGGGGCGAACACCGGGGAGCTGTTTTTT. Its translation is CASISGANTGELFF.

The V and J genes are TRBV2 and TRBJ2-1, with 7 bases fitting TRBD2. CDR1 and CDR2 from the germline V gene are SNHLY and FYNNEI. The junction had 4 bases not matched to a gene; V was cut back by 6 bases and J by 5 bases. The CDR3 runs to 13 residues. The CDR3 is CASSRLANNEQFF. CDR3 nucleotides: TGTGCCAGCAGCCGACTAGCTAACAATGAGCAGTTCTTC.

The rearrangement joins TRBV5-6 to TRBJ2-5; weak D call: TRBD2 (6 bases). The CDR3 runs 16 residues. V was clipped by 0 bases and J by 1 base, with 13 bases between them. Germline lookup yields CDR1 SGHDT and CDR2 YYEEEE. The CDR3: CASSLGPAGIQETQYF. CDR3 bases: TGTGCCAGCAGCTTGGGTCCAGCGGGTATCCAAGAGACCCAGTACTTC.

This clone has at least ten counts. This sequence joins TRBV7-8 and TRBJ2-6; D not certain. With 2 bases removed from V and 0 bases from J, the gap between germline ends came to 14 bases. Per germline, CDR1 SGHVS and CDR2 FQNEAQ. The CDR3 consists of 18 residues. The CDR3, as DNA: TGTGCCAGCAGCTTACCACGGCGCTTAAGCTCTGGGGCCAACGTCCTGACTTTC. This sequence encodes CASSLPRRLSSGANVLTF.

CDR3 nucleotides: TGTGCCAGTAGTGAGACTCCGACCTACGAGCAGTACTTC. Translating it yields CASSETPTYEQYF. The chain links TRBV19 to TRBJ2-7, with D unresolved. This CDR3 comprises 13 residues. CDR1 and CDR2 from the germline V gene are LNHDA and SQIVND (reference sequence). Trimming removed 5 bases at V and 2 bases at J, with 10 bases between.

The chain recombines TRBV5-1 with TRBJ1-1, with D possibly being TRBD1 (6 bases). The CDR3 has 14 amino acids. Deletions cut 4 bases from V and 3 bases from J, with 13 bases between. CDR1 and CDR2 from the germline V gene are SGHRS and YFSETQ. Here the CDR3 reads CASSIGTLHTEAFF. The CDR3 region has the DNA TGCGCCAGCAGCATAGGGACACTTCACACTGAAGCTTTCTTT.